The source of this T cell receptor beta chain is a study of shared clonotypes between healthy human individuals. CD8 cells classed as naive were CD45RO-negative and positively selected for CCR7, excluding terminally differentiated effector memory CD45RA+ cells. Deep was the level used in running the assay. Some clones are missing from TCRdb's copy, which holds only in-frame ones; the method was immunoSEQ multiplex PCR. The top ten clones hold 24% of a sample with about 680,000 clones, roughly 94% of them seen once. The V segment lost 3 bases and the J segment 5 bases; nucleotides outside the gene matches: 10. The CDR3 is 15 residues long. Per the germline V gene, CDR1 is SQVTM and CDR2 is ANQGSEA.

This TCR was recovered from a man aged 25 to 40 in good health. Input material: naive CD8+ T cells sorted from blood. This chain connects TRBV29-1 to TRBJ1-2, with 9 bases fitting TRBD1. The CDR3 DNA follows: TGCAGCGTTGAGGACTCCCGGACAGGGGAGTATGGCTACACCTTC. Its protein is CSVEDSRTGEYGYTF.